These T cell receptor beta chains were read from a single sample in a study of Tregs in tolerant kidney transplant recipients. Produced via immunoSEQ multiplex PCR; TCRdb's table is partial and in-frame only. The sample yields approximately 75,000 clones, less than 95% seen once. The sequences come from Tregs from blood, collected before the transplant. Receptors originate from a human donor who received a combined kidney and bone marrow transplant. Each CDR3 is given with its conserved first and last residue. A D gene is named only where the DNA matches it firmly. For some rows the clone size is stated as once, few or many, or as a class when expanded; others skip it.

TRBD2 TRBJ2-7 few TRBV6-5 TGTGCCAGCAGGCGACTAGCGGGAGGAAGCCACGAGCAGTACTTC CASRRLAGGSHEQYF
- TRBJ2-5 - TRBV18 TGTGCCAGCTCATCACTCGCACAGGGACAAGAGACCCAGTACTTC CASSSLAQGQETQYF
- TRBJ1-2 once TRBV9 TGTGCCAGCAGCGTAGGGCAGGACAACTATGGCTACACCTTC CASSVGQDNYGYTF
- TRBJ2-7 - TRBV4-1 TGCGCCAGCAGCCAACGGGGGGACAGGTTCTACGAGCAGTACTTC CASSQRGDRFYEQYF
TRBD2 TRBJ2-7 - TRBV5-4 TGTGCCAGCAGCCCTTCCGGGACTAGCGGATCCTACGAGCAGTACTTC CASSPSGTSGSYEQYF
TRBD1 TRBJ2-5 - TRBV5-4 TGTGCCAGCAGCTCAAGGCGTGGGACAGAAGAAGAGACCCAGTACTTC CASSSRRGTEEETQYF
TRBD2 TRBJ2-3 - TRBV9 TGTGCCAGCAGCGGTTTAGCGGGAGGGATCACAGATACGCAGTATTTT CASSGLAGGITDTQYF
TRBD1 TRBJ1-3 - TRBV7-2 TGTGCCAGCAGCTACAGGGGGACCTCTGGAAACACCATATATTTT CASSYRGTSGNTIYF
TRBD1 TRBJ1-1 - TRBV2 TGTGCCGGCAGAGGGATCGGACAGGTGAGGGCCGAAGCTTTCTTT CAGRGIGQVRAEAFF
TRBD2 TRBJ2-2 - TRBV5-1 TGCGCCAGCAGCTGGACTAGCGGGACCACCTTGGAGCTGTTTTTT CASSWTSGTTLELFF
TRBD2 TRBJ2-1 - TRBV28 TGTGCCAGCAGCCGTTTCGGGGGGGCCTCCTACAATGAGCAGTTCTTC CASSRFGGASYNEQFF
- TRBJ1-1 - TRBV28 TGTGCCAGCAGTCCTCCCGGAGTCACTGAAGCTTTCTTT CASSPPGVTEAFF
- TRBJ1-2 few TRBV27 TGTGCCAGCAGGTCTCCAGCTAGAGCTAACTATGGCTACACCTTC CASRSPARANYGYTF
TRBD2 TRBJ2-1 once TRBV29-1 TGCAGCGTAGCCGGACTAGCGGGAGTTGATGAGCAGTTCTTC CSVAGLAGVDEQFF
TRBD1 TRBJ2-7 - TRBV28 TGTGCCAGCAGTCTACAGGGGGCGGCGTACGAGCAGTACTTC CASSLQGAAYEQYF
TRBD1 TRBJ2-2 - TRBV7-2 TGTGCCAGCAGCTCACAGGGGCTCGCGAACACCGGGGAGCTGTTTTTT CASSSQGLANTGELFF
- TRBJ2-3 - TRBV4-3 TGCGCCAGCAGCCAAGGTACCGAGCGGTTCACAGATACGCAGTATTTT CASSQGTERFTDTQYF
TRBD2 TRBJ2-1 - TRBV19 TGTGCCAGTAGTATCAAGCGGGACTATGAGCAGTTCTTC CASSIKRDYEQFF
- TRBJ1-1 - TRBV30 TGTGCCTGGAACAAGGGAGTCAGCACTGAAGCTTTCTTT CAWNKGVSTEAFF
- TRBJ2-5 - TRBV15 TGTGCCACCAGCAGAGAATTTTTGAGGGGAGAGACCCAGTACTTC CATSREFLRGETQYF
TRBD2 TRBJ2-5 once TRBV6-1 TGTGCCAGCCGGGGCGGGAGCCCCCAAGAGACCCAGTACTTC CASRGGSPQETQYF
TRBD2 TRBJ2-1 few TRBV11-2 TGTGCCAGCAGCGTAACTAGCGGAAACTACAATGAGCAGTTCTTC CASSVTSGNYNEQFF
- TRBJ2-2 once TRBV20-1 TGCCTAGGGACCGGGGAGCTGTTTTTT CLGTGELFF
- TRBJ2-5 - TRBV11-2 TGTGCCAGTAGCTTATCTAACCAAGAGACCCAGTACTTC CASSLSNQETQYF
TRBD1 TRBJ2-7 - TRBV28 TGTGCCAGCAGCTCGACCGGGACAGGGGGATACGAGCAGTACTTC CASSSTGTGGYEQYF
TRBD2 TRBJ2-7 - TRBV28 TGTGCCAGCAGTTTCTGGCCTAGCGGGTCCTACGAGCAGTACTTC CASSFWPSGSYEQYF
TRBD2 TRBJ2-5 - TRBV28 TGTGCCAGCAGTCAGGCCGGGACTAGCGGACTAGAGACCCAGTACTTC CASSQAGTSGLETQYF
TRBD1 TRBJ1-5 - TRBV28 TGTGCCAGCAGTTCGGGAAACAGGGGAAGGAGCAATCAGCCCCAGCATTTT CASSSGNRGRSNQPQHF
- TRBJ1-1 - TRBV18 TGTGCCAGCTCACCGCTGCAGGGGAGGTACACTGAAGCTTTCTTT CASSPLQGRYTEAFF
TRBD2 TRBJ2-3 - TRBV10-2 TGCGCCAGCAGGATAGCGGGATCCACAGATACGCAGTATTTT CASRIAGSTDTQYF
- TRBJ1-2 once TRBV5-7 TGTGCCAGCAGGAGGGAGGACTATGGCTACACCTTC CASRREDYGYTF
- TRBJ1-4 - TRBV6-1 TGTGCCAGCAGTGTCAGTCAAACTAATGAAAAACTGTTTTTT CASSVSQTNEKLFF
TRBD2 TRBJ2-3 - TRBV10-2 TGCGCCAGCAGTGGACTAGCGGGAATCACAGATACGCAGTATTTT CASSGLAGITDTQYF
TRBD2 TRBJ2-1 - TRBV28 TGTGCCAGCAGTTTCAGCGGGAACTCCTACAATGAGCAGTTCTTC CASSFSGNSYNEQFF
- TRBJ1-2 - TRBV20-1 TGCAGTGCTAGTTCTGCCCATGGCTACACCTTC CSASSAHGYTF
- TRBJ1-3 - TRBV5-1 TGCGCCAGCAGCTTGGTAGGGTTCTCTGGAAACACCATATATTTT CASSLVGFSGNTIYF
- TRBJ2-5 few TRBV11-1 TGTGCCAGCAGCTCCCTGGGTCGGGGTGGAGAGACCCAGTACTTC CASSSLGRGGETQYF
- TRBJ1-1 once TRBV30 TGTGCCTGGAGCGTTGGGAACACTGAAGCTTTCTTT CAWSVGNTEAFF
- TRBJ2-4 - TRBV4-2 TGTGCCAGCAGCCAATCTAGCGAAGCCAAAAACATTCAGTACTTC CASSQSSEAKNIQYF
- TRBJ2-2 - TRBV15 TGTGCCACCAGCAGAGATATGGGTAGGAACACCGGGGAGCTGTTTTTT CATSRDMGRNTGELFF
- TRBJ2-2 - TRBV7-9 TGTGCCAGCAGCTTTTCAGGGAACACCGGGGAGCTGTTTTTT CASSFSGNTGELFF
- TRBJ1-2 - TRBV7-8 TGTGCCAGCAGCTTAGACAGGGATCTATATAATGGCTACACCTTC CASSLDRDLYNGYTF
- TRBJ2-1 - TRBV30 TGTGCCTGGAGTAAGGGGTCCTACAATGAGCAGTTCTTC CAWSKGSYNEQFF
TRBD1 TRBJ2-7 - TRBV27 TGTGCCAGCTGGACAGGGGGTAGTTACGAGCAGTACTTC CASWTGGSYEQYF
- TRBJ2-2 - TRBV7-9 TGTGCCAGCAGCTTAAGCGCAGGGCTTACCGGGGAGCTGTTTTTT CASSLSAGLTGELFF
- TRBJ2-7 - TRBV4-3 TGCGCCAGCAGCCAAGATTGGGGGGACTCCTTCTACGAGCAGTACTTC CASSQDWGDSFYEQYF
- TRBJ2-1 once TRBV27 TGTGCCAGCAGTTTAGCGGCTTCCTACAATGAGCAGTTCTTC CASSLAASYNEQFF
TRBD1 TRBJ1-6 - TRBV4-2 TGTGCCAGCAGCCAAGACGGGTACAGGGGTCGCCCCTATAATTCACCCCTCCACTTT CASSQDGYRGRPYNSPLHF
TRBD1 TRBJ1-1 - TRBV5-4 TGTGCCAGCAGCGCAGACAGGGGAGGTACTGAAGCTTTCTTT CASSADRGGTEAFF
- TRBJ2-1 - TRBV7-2 TGTGCCAGCAGCTCGAGAGACCAGCCAAATGAGCAGTTCTTC CASSSRDQPNEQFF